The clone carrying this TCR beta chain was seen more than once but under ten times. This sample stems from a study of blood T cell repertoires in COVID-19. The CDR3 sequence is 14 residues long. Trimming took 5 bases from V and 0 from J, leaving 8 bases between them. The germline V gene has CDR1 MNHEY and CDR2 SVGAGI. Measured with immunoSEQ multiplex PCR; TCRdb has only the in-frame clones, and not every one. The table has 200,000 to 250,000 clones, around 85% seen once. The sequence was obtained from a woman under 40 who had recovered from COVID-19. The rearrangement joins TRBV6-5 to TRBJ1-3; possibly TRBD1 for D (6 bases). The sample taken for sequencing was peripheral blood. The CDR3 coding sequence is TGTGCCAGCAGTCAGGGGATCTCTGGAAACACCATATATTTT. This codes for CASSQGISGNTIYF.